This TCR beta chain was recorded in a study of PD-1 blockade in classical Hodgkin lymphoma. The method was immunoSEQ multiplex PCR; TCRdb's version includes in-frame clones alone and lacks a portion of them. The sample includes 30,000 to 45,000 clones, about nine tenths seen only once; the top ten take 9%. As to this clone: What it binds is unknown.

Trimming removed 2 bases from V and 6 bases from J, with 15 bases in between. From germline, CDR1 is SGDLS and CDR2 YYNGEE. The CDR3 sequence is 14 residues long. Relapses following autologous stem cell transplantation were seen in all patients, with brentuximab vedotin exposure varying. Whole-study results and caveats: A significant rise in TCR diversity by C4D1 was seen for CD4+ but not CD8+ cells. Patients who initiated nivolumab within 1 year of ASCT were excluded.

The sequenced sample was peripheral blood mononuclear cells (PBMCs), obtained at baseline. This sequence originates from a human donor with classical Hodgkin lymphoma. The rearrangement links TRBV9 to TRBJ2-7, with D perhaps TRBD1 (5 bases). In DNA, the CDR3 is TGTGCCAGCAGCGTGTACCCAGGGCAGCGCGAGCAGTACTTC. Translated, it gives CASSVYPGQREQYF.